These 27 T cell receptor beta chains share one sample of origin, sequenced in a study of T cell changes during pregnancy in multiple sclerosis. Libraries were prepared by immunoSEQ multiplex PCR; TCRdb keeps only in-frame clonotypes and omits some of them. The sample has about 55,000 clones, approximately 93% seen once. The sample here was CD8+ T cells from peripheral blood mononuclear cells, taken in the second trimester of pregnancy. The receptors come from a female donor with multiple sclerosis, enrolled in a pregnancy study.

The V gene is TRBV9, the J gene TRBJ2-1, with D perhaps matching TRBD2 (6 bases). This CDR3 spans 14 amino acids. Looked up from germline, CDR1 is SGDLS and CDR2 is YYNGEE. Trimming cost V 2 bases and J 3 bases, with 9 bases left between them. CDR3 sequence reads: CASSVRDFYNEQFF. CDR3 in DNA: TGTGCCAGCAGCGTGCGGGACTTCTACAATGAGCAGTTCTTC.

V is TRBV6-5 and J is TRBJ1-5; perhaps TRBD1 as D (6 bases). Germline CDR1 MNHEY, CDR2 SVGAGI. The CDR3 covers 13 residues. V gave up 6 bases and J gave up 7 bases, with 13 bases separating them. The DNA of the CDR3 is TGTGCCAGCAGACAGGGTTATGGACAGCCCCAGCATTTT. Translating gives CASRQGYGQPQHF.

The V gene is TRBV27, the J gene TRBJ2-7; 7 bases match TRBD2. After removal of 5 bases from V and 4 bases from J, the junction contained 5 bases not matched to a gene. The CDR3 runs to 13 residues. Looked up from germline, CDR1 is MNHEY and CDR2 is SMNVEV (reference sequence). This CDR3 is CASSPAGVYEQYF. The CDR3 DNA follows: TGTGCCAGCAGTCCCGCGGGGGTATACGAGCAGTACTTC.

The V gene is TRBV10-1, the J gene TRBJ2-1, with TRBD2 matching 8 bases. The CDR3 consists of 15 residues. V dropped 3 bases and J dropped 3; count of bases not matched to a gene: 4. Germline CDR1 is WNHNN and CDR2 is SYGVQD (reference sequence). Here the CDR3 reads CASSDRSGIYNEQFF. As DNA, the CDR3 is TGCGCCAGCAGTGATCGTAGCGGGATCTACAATGAGCAGTTCTTC.

This rearrangement joins TRBV7-2 to TRBJ2-7, with 7 nucleotides matching TRBD2. The J segment lost 2 bases and the V segment lost 6 bases, leaving 13 bases of the junction unmatched. Germline V lookup: CDR1 SGHTA, CDR2 FQGNSA. The CDR3 contains 16 residues. The CDR3 DNA reads TGTGCCAGCAGTCCGCCGGGAGGAAACGGGGCCTACGAGCAGTACTTC. Protein product: CASSPPGGNGAYEQYF.

The chain joins TRBV7-3 to TRBJ2-7; D remains ambiguous. In germline, CDR1 is SGHTA, CDR2 FQGTGA. V dropped 1 base and J dropped 4 bases, with 14 bases sitting between them. CDR3 size: 15 residues. Here the CDR3 reads CASSLKRRVLYEQYF. Here the CDR3 DNA reads TGTGCCAGCAGCTTAAAACGGAGAGTTCTATACGAGCAGTACTTC.

This chain links TRBV28 with TRBJ1-5; D ambiguous. In germline, CDR1 is MDHEN, CDR2 SYDVKM. The CDR3 sequence is 17 residues long. V dropped 1 base and J dropped 2 bases, with 15 bases sitting between them. The CDR3 bases are TGTGCCAGCAGTTTATTTGTCAGTCTGAGGGGCAATCAGCCCCAGCATTTT. Translating it yields CASSLFVSLRGNQPQHF.

This sequence joins TRBV5-6 and TRBJ2-5, with D possibly being TRBD1 (6 bases). There are 13 residues in the CDR3. Deletions cut 0 bases from V and 7 bases from J, with 10 bases between. Germline CDR1 and CDR2: SGHDT and YYEEEE. The CDR3 is CASSLAGEGTQYF. The CDR3 DNA is TGTGCCAGCAGCTTGGCAGGGGAAGGGACCCAGTACTTC.

V is TRBV29-1 and J is TRBJ2-7; 11 bases line up with TRBD1. This CDR3 has 15 amino acids. Germline V gene data show CDR1 as SQVTM and CDR2 as ANQGSEA. V trimming: 7 bases; J trimming: 3 bases; junction bases outside the gene matches: 11. In nucleotides, the CDR3 is TGCAGCGCCCTAAAACCGGGACAGGGGGTCTACGAGCAGTACTTC. It encodes CSALKPGQGVYEQYF.

The genes are TRBV27 and TRBJ2-5, with a weak D call TRBD1 (5 bases). Germline CDR1 MNHEY, CDR2 SMNVEV (reference sequence). Trimming left V 4 bases short and J 2 bases short, with 14 bases between. The CDR3 has 15 residues. In DNA form, the CDR3 reads TGTGCCAGCAGTTGGTGGGCAGGGCCTCAAGAGACCCAGTACTTC. Amino acid sequence: CASSWWAGPQETQYF.

The gene calls are TRBV13 and TRBJ2-5; D perhaps matches TRBD2 (6 bases). Germline V CDR1 and CDR2: PRHDT, FYEKMQ (reference sequence). CDR3 size: 13 residues. V lost 4 bases and J lost 4, with 10 bases in between. The CDR3 coding sequence is TGTGCCAGCAGCTGGGGAGCGGGAGAGACCCAGTACTTC. Translated: CASSWGAGETQYF.

The gene calls are TRBV7-8 and TRBJ2-7, with 8 bases matching TRBD1. The CDR3 length is 13 residues. Germline loops: CDR1 SGHVS, CDR2 FQNEAQ. J gave up 3 bases and V 9 bases, and 7 bases lay outside the gene matches. CDR3 bases: TGTGCCAGTGAGGACAGGGCAAACTACGAGCAGTACTTC. This codes for CASEDRANYEQYF.

V and J are TRBV4-1 and TRBJ1-5; tentative D call: TRBD1 (5 bases). The germline gives CDR1 MGHRA, CDR2 YSYEKL. The CDR3 loop spans 14 amino acids. Trimming took off 3 bases at V and 5 bases at J, with 11 bases between the two ends. CDR3 loop: CASSHGTEYQPQHF. The CDR3 DNA reads as TGCGCCAGCAGCCACGGGACTGAATATCAGCCCCAGCATTTT.

The rearrangement joins TRBV4-1 to TRBJ2-7; D perhaps matches TRBD2 (6 bases). V lost 2 bases and J lost 2, with 13 bases in between. This CDR3 spans 15 amino acids. The germline V gene encodes CDR1 MGHRA and CDR2 YSYEKL. For the CDR3, the DNA is TGCGCCAGCAGCCAATCGTACGCGGGAACCTACGAGCAGTACTTC. It encodes CASSQSYAGTYEQYF.

V usage is TRBV7-8 and J usage is TRBJ2-7; the match to TRBD2 covers 7 bases. Germline CDR1 and CDR2: SGHVS and FQNEAQ. With V trimmed by 4 bases and J by 0 bases, 15 bases remained unmatched. This CDR3 has 18 residues. In nucleotides, the CDR3 is TGTGCCAGCAGCTCCAGCGGGGCGGTCACCTTTAGCTCCTACGAGCAGTACTTC. It specifies CASSSSGAVTFSSYEQYF.

This chain joins TRBV5-1 and TRBJ2-7; TRBD2 might be the D (6 bases). Trimming removed 5 bases from V and 3 bases from J, with 12 bases in between. The CDR3 runs 13 residues. Germline CDR1 SGHRS, CDR2 YFSETQ. The CDR3 nucleotides are TGCGCCAGCAGTGCGGGATCGGGCTACGAGCAGTACTTC. Translation: CASSAGSGYEQYF. Full variable domain (remainder filled in from reference TRBV5-1 and TRBJ2-7): KAGVTQTPRYLIKTRGQQVTLSCSPISGHRSVSWYQQTPGQGLQFLFEYFSETQRNKGNFPGRFSGRQFSNSRSEMNVSTLELGDSALYLCASSAGSGYEQYFGPGTRLTVT.

The chain combines TRBV4-3 with TRBJ1-3; D not resolved. Germline assignment: CDR1 LGHNA and CDR2 YSLEER. CDR3 length: 17 amino acids. Trimming cost V 4 bases and J 0 bases, with 16 bases left between them. The CDR3 DNA sequence: TGCGCCAGCAGCCCTTCTCAAGCCCGGTACTCTGGAAACACCATATATTTT. This sequence encodes CASSPSQARYSGNTIYF.

The chain carries TRBV28 and TRBJ2-7; no clear D. This CDR3 is 14 amino acids long. The V end was cut by 2 bases, the J end by 0 bases, with 8 bases between. Germline loops: CDR1 MDHEN, CDR2 SYDVKM. In DNA form, the CDR3 reads TGTGCCAGCAGTTTACAACTGAGCTCCTACGAGCAGTACTTC. Residues: CASSLQLSSYEQYF.

The CDR3 loop is CAISSGDREFDTEAFF. The CDR3 region has the DNA TGTGCCATCAGCTCCGGGGACAGGGAGTTTGACACTGAAGCTTTCTTT. This sequence joins TRBV10-3 and TRBJ1-1, with TRBD1 identical over 9 bases. The CDR3 length is 16 residues. V dropped 6 bases and J dropped 3; count of bases not matched to a gene: 11. The germline V gene encodes CDR1 ENHRY and CDR2 SYGVKD.

This chain joins TRBV19 and TRBJ1-3; tentatively, D is TRBD1 (6 bases). The V gene lost 6 bases and the J gene lost 0 bases, with 15 bases spanning the gap. This CDR3 has 16 residues. The germline V gene has CDR1 LNHDA and CDR2 SQIVND (reference sequence). The CDR3, as DNA: TGTGCCAGTAGGGGGATGACAGGAGTCTCTGGAAACACCATATATTTT. Its translation: CASRGMTGVSGNTIYF.

The chain employs TRBV7-9 and TRBJ1-4; 7 nucleotides agree with TRBD1. The CDR3 loop spans 14 amino acids. V dropped 5 bases and J dropped 5; count of bases not matched to a gene: 5. The V gene's germline CDR1 is SEHNR and CDR2 FQNEAQ (reference sequence). The CDR3 coding sequence is TGTGCCAGCAGCGCTGTGACAGGGAATGAAAAACTGTTTTTT. The encoded protein is CASSAVTGNEKLFF.

The chain uses TRBV28 and TRBJ1-5; 10 nucleotides match TRBD1. The germline gives CDR1 MDHEN, CDR2 SYDVKM. CDR3 length: 17 amino acids. With V trimmed by 2 bases and J by 6 bases, 10 bases remained unmatched. CDR3 nucleotide sequence: TGTGCCAGCAGTTTACTCGGGACAGGGGTGGGAAGTCAGCCCCAGCATTTT. This codes for CASSLLGTGVGSQPQHF.

The gene calls are TRBV6-1 and TRBJ2-1; 15 positions match TRBD2. V was pared by 0 bases and J by 10 bases, with 4 bases of the junction left unmatched. Looked up from germline, CDR1 is MNHNS and CDR2 is SASEGT. CDR3 length: 16 amino acids. CDR3 in amino acids: CASSEAGLAGGQEQFF. In DNA form, the CDR3 reads TGTGCCAGCAGTGAAGCGGGACTAGCGGGAGGACAGGAGCAGTTCTTC.

This CDR3 is CATRTTGLPYGYTF. The DNA of the CDR3 is TGTGCCACCAGGACGACAGGGCTCCCCTATGGCTACACCTTC. The chain uses TRBV27 and TRBJ1-2; 7 bases fit TRBD1. Germline V gives CDR1 MNHEY, CDR2 SMNVEV (reference sequence). This CDR3 contains 14 residues. Trimming took 10 bases from V and 4 from J; bases not matched to a gene: 12.

The genes are TRBV2 and TRBJ2-3; 10 nucleotides match TRBD2. Germline CDR1 SNHLY, CDR2 FYNNEI. V lost 5 bases to trimming and J lost 0 bases; unmatched junction nucleotides: 14. The CDR3 is 19 amino acids. CDR3 nucleotides: TGTGCCAGCAGTTTAAGCCTAGCGGGGGATTCAGTTAGCACAGATACGCAGTATTTT. Its protein product is CASSLSLAGDSVSTDTQYF.

A single count supports this clone. V gene TRBV7-9 combines with J gene TRBJ2-5; D possibly corresponds to TRBD1 (6 bases). The germline V gene encodes CDR1 SEHNR and CDR2 FQNEAQ (reference sequence). V lost 4 bases, J lost 4 bases, and 16 bases lay in between. This CDR3 spans 15 amino acids. The CDR3 nucleotides are TGTGCCAGCAGCTCCGGCAGGGGAAAGGGAGAGACCCAGTACTTC. Translating gives CASSSGRGKGETQYF.

A remark on this clone: The junction departs from the called germline gene at one end, perhaps through a read error. The chain is built from TRBV9 and TRBJ2-7; D is undetermined. This CDR3 is 16 amino acids long. The germline CDR1 and CDR2 sequences are SGDLS and YYNGEE. The CDR3, as DNA: TGTGCCAGCAGCGTAGGAGTTTGGGCCCGCTCCGACGAGCAGTACTTC. This translates into CASSVGVWARSDEQYF.